The sequence of this TCR beta chain was determined in a study of blood T cell repertoires in COVID-19 (dated by TCRdb to 2020 to 2021). For the study in its entirety: The collaborator samples originated in the United States, Italy and Spain and spanned the acute and convalescent phases of COVID-19. Subjects who had been exposed to COVID-19, were actively infected with it, or had recovered from it provided the deeply sampled blood TCRbeta repertoires that made up the dataset. Samples were obtained from the ongoing ImmuneRACE study (first 160 participants) and from 1,254 subjects provided by 6 global collaborators. The repertoires were released in a freely available public database intended as a resource for research on the immune response to SARS-CoV-2. The material from the prospective study consisted of cDNA or gDNA derived from T cells, B-cell-depleted T cells, or PBMCs. The sample metadata nearly always contained a de-identified subject ID, COVID-19 status, age in years and sex. Where available, HLA class I and class II types were obtained from metadata supplied by the sample provider rather than from assay-based typing.

Compared with germline, V lacks 2 bases and J lacks 8 bases; bases without a gene match: 11. The CDR3 goes from the cysteine to the phenylalanine over 15 residues. Kept here is only the CDR3 DNA, which spans 45 bases and is read in frame from base 1. Reading the germline V gene (reference sequence) gives CDR1 LNHDA and CDR2 SQIVND. A note on this clone: Its antigen target is currently unknown. The sample holds no much larger clone one base away, and base qualities are not on file.

Study-wide findings and limitations: Clinical and demographic metadata were provided uncurated, with the amount varying by source and participant.

TCRbeta CDR3 regions were amplified from genomic DNA by means of the immunoSEQ Assay, a bias-controlled multiplex PCR. On the authors' methods: Nucleated cell counts per sample were estimated from amplification of reference gene primers within the assay. To quantify the absolute abundance of each unique TCRbeta CDR3 rearrangement, sequence reads were collapsed and filtered. For each sample, productive Simpson clonality was calculated by taking the square root of Simpson's diversity index across productive rearrangements. Entries here come from immuneACCESS through TCRdb and include only in-frame sequences with V and J called. Some clones fail to appear in such tables; in the studies checked, an unresolved V gene covers under half of the shortfall, and the cause of the remainder is unknown. V, J and clone size are taken as reported in that table, and D and trimming were inferred from the DNA itself. The sample table records around 250,000 clones; roughly 86% of these occur just once. The top ten clonotypes cover about 0.7% of the sample.

Collaborating institutions collected whole blood in K2EDTA tubes following their own protocols. For TCRbeta analysis, collaborators shipped samples as frozen whole blood, isolated PBMCs, or DNA extracted from either of those sample types. The material sequenced was peripheral blood. This TCR was sampled from a human donor in a cohort sampled during active COVID-19. The chain is assembled from TRBV19 and TRBJ1-2, with 7 bases aligning to TRBD1. The DNA sequence is TGTGCCAGTAGTATAACAGGGGCCCGATTGGGGGGCTACACCTTC. It translates to CASSITGARLGGYTF.